A selection of T cell receptor beta chains follows, all from one sample in a study of tumor and adjacent non-tumor tissue in lung cancer. MiXCR, applied by TCRdb to the multiplex PCR reads, yields one record per CDR3 protein. Altogether tens of thousands of distinct CDR3 sequences are present, 65% to 75% being singletons, with the ten largest covering approximately 20%. Sample: lung tumor tissue. The receptor set was obtained from a man aged 55-75 years with non-small cell lung cancer. Both conserved end residues are part of each CDR3. A D gene is named only where the DNA matches it firmly. Expanded clones get a size class; other rows say once, few or many, or leave the size out.

TRBJ1-1 TRBV10-3 TRBD1 - TGTGCCATCAGTGGGGACAGGGTCACTGAAGCTTTTTTC CAISGDRVTEAFF
TRBJ2-1 TRBV6-2/TRBV6-3 TRBD2 - TGTGCCAGCAGCGGGACTAGCGGGGCTAATAAGCAATTCTTC CASSGTSGANKQFF
TRBJ1-5 TRBV6-6 - many TGTGCCAGCAGTTCGGGGGGAAATCAGCCCCAGCATTTT CASSSGGNQPQHF
TRBJ2-5 TRBV12-3/TRBV12-4 - few TGTGCCAGCACTCATCAGGCGGAGACCCAGTACTTC CASTHQAETQYF
TRBJ2-1 TRBV29-1 - - TGTAGCGTTGTGGGGGCTAGCGTGTATGAGCAGTTCTTC CSVVGASVYEQFF
TRBJ2-1 TRBV5-5 - - TGTGCCAGCGTTGGCGGTGTAGGACACAATGAGCAGTTCTTC CASVGGVGHNEQFF
TRBJ2-7 TRBV19 - - TGTGCCAGTAGGATGACGGATATTCTGTCCTACGAGCAGTACTTC CASRMTDILSYEQYF
TRBJ2-3 TRBV6-1 TRBD2 - TGTGCCAGCAGTGAAGCATTGGGCGGGGGGGGCAATCAGCCCCAGTATTTT CASSEALGGGGNQPQYF
TRBJ2-2 TRBV20-1 TRBD1 many TGCAGTGCTAGAGATCGTGACAGGGCGAACACCGGGGAGCTGTTTTTT CSARDRDRANTGELFF
TRBJ2-6 TRBV28 - - TGTGCCAGCAGTTTTGCTTCTGGGGCCAACGTCCTGACTTTC CASSFASGANVLTF
TRBJ1-5 TRBV20-1 - - TGCATTGCCAACGAGGGCGGTCAGCCCCAGCATTTT CIANEGGQPQHF
TRBJ2-5 TRBV4-3 - - TGCGCCAGCCGCCAGGACTGGGGAGAAGAGACCCAGTACTTC CASRQDWGEETQYF
TRBJ2-3 TRBV20-1 - many TGCAGTGCGAACCCGGGCAGGGCGGTTACAGATACGCAGTATTTT CSANPGRAVTDTQYF
TRBJ1-5 TRBV20-1 - few TGCGGTGCCCATAAGCTGGCTAGCAATCAGCCCCAGCATTTT CGAHKLASNQPQHF
TRBJ2-1 TRBV11-3 - once TGTGCCAGTAGCTTAGGGTTGCACAATTGGCAGTTCTTC CASSLGLHNWQFF
TRBJ1-5 TRBV11-2 - many TGTGCCAGCAGCTTAGAACCGAGCAATCAGCCCCAGCATTTT CASSLEPSNQPQHF
TRBJ2-1 TRBV30 - many TGTGCCTGGAGTGTACGAGTTAGAGGGAACAATGAGCAGTTCTTC CAWSVRVRGNNEQFF
TRBJ2-2 TRBV7-9 - many TGTGCCAGCAGCTTAGTTGCATCGTCGAACACCGGGGAGCTGTTTTTT CASSLVASSNTGELFF